A single sample gave rise to the 3 T cell receptor beta chains below, sequenced in a study of T cells in Graves' hyperthyroidism and ophthalmopathy. Researchers took RNA transcripts and amplified the TCR beta CDR3 regions from them. HTBI primers drove first-round RT-PCR of the TCR CDR3. TCRdb re-derived calls from the multiplex PCR reads in MiXCR, one entry per CDR3 protein. The sample has about 560,000 distinct CDR3 sequences; around 14% are singletons. Sequenced input: blood. The receptor source for this set is a woman aged 25 to 39 with Graves' hyperthyroidism.

This clonotype was seen a few times. The germline gene is not matched at one end of the junction; a read error may be the cause. The rearrangement uses TRBV7-7 and TRBJ2-3; D unresolved. CDR3 length equals 14 residues. In germline, CDR1 is SSHAT, CDR2 FNYEAQ (reference sequence). This chain's CDR3 is CASSLEATPDTQYF. In DNA, the CDR3 is TGTGCTAGCAGCTTAGAGGCAACACCAGATACGCAGTATTTT.

The chain combines TRBV11-1 with TRBJ2-3, with 7 bases that match TRBD2. Germline V gives CDR1 SGHAT, CDR2 FQDESV (reference sequence). V trimming: 5 bases; J trimming: 6 bases; junction bases outside the gene matches: 8. The CDR3 spans 14 residues. The CDR3 nucleotides are TGTGCCAGCAGCCAAGATCCCGGGAGGGATACGCAGTATTTT. Translated, it gives CASSQDPGRDTQYF. Variable domain in full (rest from reference TRBV11-1 and TRBJ2-3): EAEVAQSPRYKITEKSQAVAFWCDPISGHATLYWYRQILGQGPELLVQFQDESVVDDSQLPKDRFSAERLKGVDSTLKIQPAELGDSAMYLCASSQDPGRDTQYFGPGTRLTVL.

This chain uses TRBV24-1 with TRBJ1-1; the D is unclear. This CDR3 has 19 residues. CDR1 is KGHDR and CDR2 is SFDVKD in the germline V gene. Trimming shortened V by 9 bases and J by 0 bases, and 28 bases separated the two germline ends. The CDR3 protein is CATLRKQRFWQEVNTEAFF. DNA of the CDR3: TGTGCCACCCTAAGAAAACAGAGGTTCTGGCAGGAAGTGAACACTGAAGCTTTCTTT.